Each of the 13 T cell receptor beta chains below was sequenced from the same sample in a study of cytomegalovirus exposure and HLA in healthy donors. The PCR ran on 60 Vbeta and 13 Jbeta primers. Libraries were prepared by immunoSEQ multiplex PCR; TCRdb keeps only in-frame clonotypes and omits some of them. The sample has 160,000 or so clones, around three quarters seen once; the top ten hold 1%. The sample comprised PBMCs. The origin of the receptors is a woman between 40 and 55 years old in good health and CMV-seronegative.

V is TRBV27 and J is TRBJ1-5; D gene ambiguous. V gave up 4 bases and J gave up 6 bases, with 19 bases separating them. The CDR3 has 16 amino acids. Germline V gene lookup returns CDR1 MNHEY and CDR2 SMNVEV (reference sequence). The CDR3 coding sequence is TGTGCCAGCAGTTCCCGGCGACCTACCGGAGGTCAGCCCCAGCATTTT. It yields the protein CASSSRRPTGGQPQHF.

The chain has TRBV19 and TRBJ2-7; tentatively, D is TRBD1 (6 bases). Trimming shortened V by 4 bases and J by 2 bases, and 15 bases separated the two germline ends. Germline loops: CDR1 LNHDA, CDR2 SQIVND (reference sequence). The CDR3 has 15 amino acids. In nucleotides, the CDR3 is TGTGCCAGTAGTACCCTAGGACAGTTCACCTACGAGCAGTACTTC. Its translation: CASSTLGQFTYEQYF.

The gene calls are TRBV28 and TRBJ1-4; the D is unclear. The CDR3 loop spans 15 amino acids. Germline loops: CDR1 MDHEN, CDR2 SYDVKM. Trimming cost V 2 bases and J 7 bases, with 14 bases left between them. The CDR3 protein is CASSLPGELIEKLFF. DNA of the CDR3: TGTGCCAGCAGTTTACCCGGAGAGCTAATTGAAAAACTGTTTTTT.

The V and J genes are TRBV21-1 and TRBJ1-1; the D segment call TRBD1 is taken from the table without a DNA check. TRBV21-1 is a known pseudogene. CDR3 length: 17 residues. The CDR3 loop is CASSKGQPLLRNTEAFF. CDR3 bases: TGTGCCAGCAGCAAAGGACAGCCTCTATTAAGGAACACTGAAGCTTTCTTT.

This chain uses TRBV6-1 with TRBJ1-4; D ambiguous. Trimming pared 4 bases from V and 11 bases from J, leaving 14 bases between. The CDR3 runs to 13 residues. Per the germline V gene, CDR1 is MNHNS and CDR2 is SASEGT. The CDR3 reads CASSAARGSKLFF. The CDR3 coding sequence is TGTGCCAGCAGTGCAGCGCGAGGGTCGAAACTGTTTTTT.

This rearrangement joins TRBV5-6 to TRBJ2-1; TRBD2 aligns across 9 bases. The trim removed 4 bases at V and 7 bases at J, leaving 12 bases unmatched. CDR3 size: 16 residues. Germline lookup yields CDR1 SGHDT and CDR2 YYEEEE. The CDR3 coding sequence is TGTGCCAGCAGCGGTACGGGACTAGCAATATTTAATGAGCAGTTCTTC. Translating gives CASSGTGLAIFNEQFF.

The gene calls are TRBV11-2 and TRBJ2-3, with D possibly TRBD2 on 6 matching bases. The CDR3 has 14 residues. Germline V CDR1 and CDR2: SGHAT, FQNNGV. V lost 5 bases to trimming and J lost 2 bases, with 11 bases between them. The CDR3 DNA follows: TGTGCCAGCAGCCAGGAGGGGCTCACAGATACGCAGTATTTT. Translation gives CASSQEGLTDTQYF.

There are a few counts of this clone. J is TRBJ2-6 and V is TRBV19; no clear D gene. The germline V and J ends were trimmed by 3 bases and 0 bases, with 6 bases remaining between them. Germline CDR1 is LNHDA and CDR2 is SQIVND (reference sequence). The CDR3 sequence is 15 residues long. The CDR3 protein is CASSISHSGANVLTF. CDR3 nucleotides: TGTGCCAGTAGTATTAGCCACTCTGGGGCCAACGTCCTGACTTTC. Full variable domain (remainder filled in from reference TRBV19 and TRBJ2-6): DGGITQSPKYLFRKEGQNVTLSCEQNLNHDAMYWYRQDPGQGLRLIYYSQIVNDFQKGDIAEGYSVSREKKESFPLTVTSAQKNPTAFYLCASSISHSGANVLTFGAGSRLTVL.

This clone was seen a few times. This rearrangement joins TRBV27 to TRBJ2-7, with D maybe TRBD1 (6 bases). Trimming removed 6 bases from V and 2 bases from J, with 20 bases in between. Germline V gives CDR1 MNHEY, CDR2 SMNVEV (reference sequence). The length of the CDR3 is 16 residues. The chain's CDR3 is CASSPIPGANTYEQYF. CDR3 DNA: TGTGCCAGCAGCCCCATTCCAGGGGCTAACACCTACGAGCAGTACTTC.

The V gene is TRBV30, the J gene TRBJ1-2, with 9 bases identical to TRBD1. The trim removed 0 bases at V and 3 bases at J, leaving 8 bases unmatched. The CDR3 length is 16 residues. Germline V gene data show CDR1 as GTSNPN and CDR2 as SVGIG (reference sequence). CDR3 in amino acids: CAWSVGGQGVYYGYTF. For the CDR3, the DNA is TGTGCCTGGAGTGTTGGGGGACAGGGAGTCTACTATGGCTACACCTTC.

CDR3 sequence: CSVDTGRKYEQYF. CDR3 nucleotide sequence: TGCAGCGTTGATACAGGGAGAAAGTACGAGCAGTACTTC. This chain uses TRBV29-1 with TRBJ2-7, with TRBD1 as a possible D gene (6 bases). Germline CDR1 and CDR2: SQVTM and ANQGSEA. The CDR3 loop spans 13 amino acids. Trimming cost V 3 bases and J 4 bases, with 13 bases left between them.

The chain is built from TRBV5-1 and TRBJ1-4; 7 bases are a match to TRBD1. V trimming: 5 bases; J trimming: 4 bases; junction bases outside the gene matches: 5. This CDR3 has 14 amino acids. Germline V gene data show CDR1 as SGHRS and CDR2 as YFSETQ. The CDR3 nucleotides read TGCGCCAGCAGGCCTACAGGGGTTAATGAAAAACTGTTTTTT. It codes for CASRPTGVNEKLFF. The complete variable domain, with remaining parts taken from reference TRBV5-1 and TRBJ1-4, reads KAGVTQTPRYLIKTRGQQVTLSCSPISGHRSVSWYQQTPGQGLQFLFEYFSETQRNKGNFPGRFSGRQFSNSRSEMNVSTLELGDSALYLCASRPTGVNEKLFFGSGTQLSVL.

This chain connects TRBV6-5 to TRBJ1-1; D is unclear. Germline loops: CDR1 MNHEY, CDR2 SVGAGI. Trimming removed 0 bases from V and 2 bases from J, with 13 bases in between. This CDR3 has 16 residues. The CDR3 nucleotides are TGTGCCAGCAGTTACTCATTCGGGGTATTTAACACTGAAGCTTTCTTT. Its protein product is CASSYSFGVFNTEAFF.